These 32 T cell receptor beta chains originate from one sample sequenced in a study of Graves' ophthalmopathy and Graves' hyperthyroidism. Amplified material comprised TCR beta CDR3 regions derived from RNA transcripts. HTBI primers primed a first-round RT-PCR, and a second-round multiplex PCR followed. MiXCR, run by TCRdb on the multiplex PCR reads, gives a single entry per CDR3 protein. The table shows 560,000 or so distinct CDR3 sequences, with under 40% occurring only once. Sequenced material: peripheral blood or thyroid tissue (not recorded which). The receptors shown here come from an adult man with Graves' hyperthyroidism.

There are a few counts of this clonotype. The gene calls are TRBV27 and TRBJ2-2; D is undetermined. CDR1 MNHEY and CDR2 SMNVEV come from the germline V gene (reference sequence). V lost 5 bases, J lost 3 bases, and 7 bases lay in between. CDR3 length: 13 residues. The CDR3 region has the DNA TGTGCCAGCAGTAACAGAGACACCGGGGAGCTGTTTTTT. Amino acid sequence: CASSNRDTGELFF.

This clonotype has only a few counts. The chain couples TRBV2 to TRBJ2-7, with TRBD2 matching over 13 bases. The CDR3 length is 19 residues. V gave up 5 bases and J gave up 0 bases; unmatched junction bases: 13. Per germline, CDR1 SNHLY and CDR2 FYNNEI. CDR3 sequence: CASSSGLAGPYPLSYEQYF. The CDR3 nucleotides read TGTGCCAGCAGTTCGGGACTAGCGGGGCCATACCCGCTCTCCTACGAGCAGTACTTC.

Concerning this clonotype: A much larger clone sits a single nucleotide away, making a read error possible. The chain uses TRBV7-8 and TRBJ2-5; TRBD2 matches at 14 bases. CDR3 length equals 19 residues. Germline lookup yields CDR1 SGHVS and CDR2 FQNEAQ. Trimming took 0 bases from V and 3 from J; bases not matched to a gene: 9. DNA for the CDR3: TGTGCCAGCAGCTTAGCTCAGACTAGCGGGGGGGAAGTCAAAGAGACCCAGTACTTC. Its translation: CASSLAQTSGGEVKETQYF.

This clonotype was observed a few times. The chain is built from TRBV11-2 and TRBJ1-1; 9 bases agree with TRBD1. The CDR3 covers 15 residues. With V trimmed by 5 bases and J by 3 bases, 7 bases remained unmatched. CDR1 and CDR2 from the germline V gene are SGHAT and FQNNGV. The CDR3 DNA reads TGTGCCAGCAGCGGGGACAGGGATGGACACACTGAAGCTTTCTTT. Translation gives CASSGDRDGHTEAFF.

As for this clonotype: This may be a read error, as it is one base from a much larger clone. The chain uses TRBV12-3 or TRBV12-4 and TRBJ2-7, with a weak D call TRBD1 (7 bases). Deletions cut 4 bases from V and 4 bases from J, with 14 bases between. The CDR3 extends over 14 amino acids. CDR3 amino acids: CASSSAGGIYEQYF. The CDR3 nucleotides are TGTGCCAGCAGTTCGGCAGGGGGGATTTACGAGCAGTACTTC.

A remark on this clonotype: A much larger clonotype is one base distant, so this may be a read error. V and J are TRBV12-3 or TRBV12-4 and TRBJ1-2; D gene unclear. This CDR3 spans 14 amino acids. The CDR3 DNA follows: TGTGCCAGCAGTACAGCGCCCATATTCTATGGCCACACCTTC. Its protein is CASSTAPIFYGHTF.

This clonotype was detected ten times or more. The CDR3: CAISDLDSGRNQPQHF. CDR3 DNA sequence: TGTGCCATCAGTGACCTGGACAGTGGTCGCAATCAGCCCCAGCATTTT. This sequence joins TRBV10-3 and TRBJ1-5, with D perhaps TRBD1 (6 bases). Germline CDR1 ENHRY, CDR2 SYGVKD. The germline V and J ends were trimmed by 3 bases and 2 bases, with 14 bases remaining between them. The CDR3 covers 16 residues.

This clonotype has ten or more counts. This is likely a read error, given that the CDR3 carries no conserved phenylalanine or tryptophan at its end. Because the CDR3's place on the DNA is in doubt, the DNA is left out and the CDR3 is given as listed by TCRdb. The CDR3 protein is CASSPPGPY. This chain connects TRBV7-9 to TRBJ2-5; TRBD2, the table's D call, lacks a check against the DNA. Ends included, the CDR3 has 9 residues. Looked up from germline, CDR1 is SEHNR and CDR2 is FQNEAQ (reference sequence).

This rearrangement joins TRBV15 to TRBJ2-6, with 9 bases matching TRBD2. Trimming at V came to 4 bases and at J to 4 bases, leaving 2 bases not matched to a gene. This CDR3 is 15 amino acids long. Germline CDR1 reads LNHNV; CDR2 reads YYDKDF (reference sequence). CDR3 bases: TGTGCCACCAGCACCGGGACTAGCGGGGCCAACGTCCTGACTTTC. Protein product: CATSTGTSGANVLTF.

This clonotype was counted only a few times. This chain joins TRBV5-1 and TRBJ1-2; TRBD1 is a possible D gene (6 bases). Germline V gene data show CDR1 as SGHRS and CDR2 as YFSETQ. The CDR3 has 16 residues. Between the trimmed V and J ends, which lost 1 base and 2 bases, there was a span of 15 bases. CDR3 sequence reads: CASSLLRTAKNYGYTF. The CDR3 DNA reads TGCGCCAGCAGCTTGTTAAGGACAGCGAAGAACTATGGCTACACCTTC.

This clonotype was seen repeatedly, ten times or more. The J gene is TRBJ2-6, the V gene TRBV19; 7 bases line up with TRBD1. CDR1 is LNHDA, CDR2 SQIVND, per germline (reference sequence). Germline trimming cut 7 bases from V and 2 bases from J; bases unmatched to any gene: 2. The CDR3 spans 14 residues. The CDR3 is CASTTGAGANVLTF. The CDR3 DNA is TGTGCCAGTACCACAGGGGCTGGGGCCAACGTCCTGACTTTC.

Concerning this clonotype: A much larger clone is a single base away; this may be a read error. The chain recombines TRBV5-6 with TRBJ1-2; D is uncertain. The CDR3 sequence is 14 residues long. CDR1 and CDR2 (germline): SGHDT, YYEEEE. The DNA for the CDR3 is TGTGCCAGCATCCCGGCGGGCCTCAACTATGGCTGCACCTTC. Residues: CASIPAGLNYGCTF.

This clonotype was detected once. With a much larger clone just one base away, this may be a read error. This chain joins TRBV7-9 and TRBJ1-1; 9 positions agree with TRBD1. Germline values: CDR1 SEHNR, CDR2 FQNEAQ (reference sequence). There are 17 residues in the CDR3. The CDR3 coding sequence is TGTGCCAGCAGCTTGGGATTGGGGACAGGGAAGAGGACTGGAGCTTTCTTT. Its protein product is CASSLGLGTGKRTGAFF.

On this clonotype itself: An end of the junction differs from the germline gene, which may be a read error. CDR3: CASREGTSGAETQYF. The CDR3 DNA reads as TGTGCCAGCAGGGAAGGGACTAGCGGCGCGGAGACCCAGTACTTC. This chain uses TRBV2 with TRBJ2-5; the match to TRBD2 covers 11 bases. Germline CDR1 SNHLY, CDR2 FYNNEI. The CDR3 covers 15 residues.

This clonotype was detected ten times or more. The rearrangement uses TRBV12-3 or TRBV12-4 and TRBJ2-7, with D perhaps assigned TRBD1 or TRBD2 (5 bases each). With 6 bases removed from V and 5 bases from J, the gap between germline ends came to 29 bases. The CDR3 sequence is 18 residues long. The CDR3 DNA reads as TGTGCCAGCAGCGCAACCGGGACGTATGCGAATGGATGGGACGAGCAGTACTTC. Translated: CASSATGTYANGWDEQYF.

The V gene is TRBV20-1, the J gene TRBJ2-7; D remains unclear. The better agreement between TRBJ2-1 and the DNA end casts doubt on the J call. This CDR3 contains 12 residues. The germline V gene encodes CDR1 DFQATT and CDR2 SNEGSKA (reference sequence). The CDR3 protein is CSARDIPNEQFF. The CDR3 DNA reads TGCAGTGCTAGAGATATACCCAATGAGCAGTTCTTC.

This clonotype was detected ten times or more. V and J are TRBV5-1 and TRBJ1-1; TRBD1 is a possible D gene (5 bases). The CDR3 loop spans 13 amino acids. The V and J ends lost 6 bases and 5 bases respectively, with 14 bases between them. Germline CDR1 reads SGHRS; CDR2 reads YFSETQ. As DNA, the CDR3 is TGCGCCAGCACATCCTTGGGGGGAACTGAAGCTTTCTTT. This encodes CASTSLGGTEAFF.

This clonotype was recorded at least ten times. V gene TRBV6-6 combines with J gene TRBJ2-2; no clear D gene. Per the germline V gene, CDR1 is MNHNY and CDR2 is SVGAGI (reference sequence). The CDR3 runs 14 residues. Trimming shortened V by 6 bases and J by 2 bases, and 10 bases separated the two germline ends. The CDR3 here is CASSVTGNTGELFF. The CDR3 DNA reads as TGTGCCAGCAGCGTAACGGGCAACACCGGGGAGCTGTTTTTT.

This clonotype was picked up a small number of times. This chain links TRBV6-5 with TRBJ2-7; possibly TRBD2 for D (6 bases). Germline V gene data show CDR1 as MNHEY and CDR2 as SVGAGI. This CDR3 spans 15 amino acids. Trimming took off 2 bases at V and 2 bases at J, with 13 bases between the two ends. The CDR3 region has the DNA TGTGCCAGCAGTTACGGAGGGGAGGTAACCTACGAGCAGTACTTC. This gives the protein CASSYGGEVTYEQYF.

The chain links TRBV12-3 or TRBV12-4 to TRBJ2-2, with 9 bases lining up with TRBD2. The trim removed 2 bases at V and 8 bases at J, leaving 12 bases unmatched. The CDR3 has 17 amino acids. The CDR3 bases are TGTGCCAGCAGTTTAATCGGGTTAGCGGGAGTAGGAGGGGAGCTGTTTTTT. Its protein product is CASSLIGLAGVGGELFF.

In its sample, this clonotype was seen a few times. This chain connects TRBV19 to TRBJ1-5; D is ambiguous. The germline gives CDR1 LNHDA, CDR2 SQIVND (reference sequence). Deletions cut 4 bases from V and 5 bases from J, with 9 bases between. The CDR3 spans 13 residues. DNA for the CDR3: TGTGCCAGTAGTACCCAGACTGATCAGCCCCAGCATTTT. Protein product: CASSTQTDQPQHF. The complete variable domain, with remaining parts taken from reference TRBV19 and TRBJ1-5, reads DGGITQSPKYLFRKEGQNVTLSCEQNLNHDAMYWYRQDPGQGLRLIYYSQIVNDFQKGDIAEGYSVSREKKESFPLTVTSAQKNPTAFYLCASSTQTDQPQHFGDGTRLSIL.

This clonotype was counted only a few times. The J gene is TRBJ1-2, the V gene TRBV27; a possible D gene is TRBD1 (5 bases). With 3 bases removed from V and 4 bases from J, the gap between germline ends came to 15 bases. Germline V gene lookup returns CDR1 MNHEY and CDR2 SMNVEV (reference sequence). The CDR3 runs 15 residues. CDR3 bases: TGTGCCAGCAGTTTGCAGGGCCGGAAATTCTATGGCTACACCTTC. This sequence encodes CASSLQGRKFYGYTF.

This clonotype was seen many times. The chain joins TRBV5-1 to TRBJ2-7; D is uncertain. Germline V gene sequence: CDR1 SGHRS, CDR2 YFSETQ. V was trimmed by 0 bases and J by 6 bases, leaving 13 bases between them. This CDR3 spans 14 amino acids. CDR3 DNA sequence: TGCGCCAGCAGCTTGGGTCCCGGGCCTGGCGAGCAGTACTTC. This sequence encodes CASSLGPGPGEQYF. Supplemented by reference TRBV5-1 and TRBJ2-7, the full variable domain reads KAGVTQTPRYLIKTRGQQVTLSCSPISGHRSVSWYQQTPGQGLQFLFEYFSETQRNKGNFPGRFSGRQFSNSRSEMNVSTLELGDSALYLCASSLGPGPGEQYFGPGTRLTVT.

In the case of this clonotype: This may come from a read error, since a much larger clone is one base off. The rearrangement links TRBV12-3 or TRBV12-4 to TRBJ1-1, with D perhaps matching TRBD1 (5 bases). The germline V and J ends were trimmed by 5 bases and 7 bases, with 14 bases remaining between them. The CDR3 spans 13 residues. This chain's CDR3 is CASSTGAAYEAFF. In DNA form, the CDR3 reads TGTGCCAGCAGTACCGGGGCAGCCTATGAAGCTTTCTTT.

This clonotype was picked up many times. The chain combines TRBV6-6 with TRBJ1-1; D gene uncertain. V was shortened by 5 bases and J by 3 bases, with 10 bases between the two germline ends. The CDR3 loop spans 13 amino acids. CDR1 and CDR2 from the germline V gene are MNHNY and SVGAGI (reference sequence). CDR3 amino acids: CASSERVHTEAFF. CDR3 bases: TGTGCCAGCAGTGAAAGGGTACACACTGAAGCTTTCTTT.

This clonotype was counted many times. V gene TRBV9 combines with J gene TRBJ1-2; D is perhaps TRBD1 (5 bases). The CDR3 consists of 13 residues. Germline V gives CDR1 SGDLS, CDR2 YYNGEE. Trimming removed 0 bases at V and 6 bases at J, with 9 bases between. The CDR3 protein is CASSVVEGDGYTF. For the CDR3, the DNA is TGTGCCAGCAGCGTAGTGGAAGGGGATGGCTACACCTTC.

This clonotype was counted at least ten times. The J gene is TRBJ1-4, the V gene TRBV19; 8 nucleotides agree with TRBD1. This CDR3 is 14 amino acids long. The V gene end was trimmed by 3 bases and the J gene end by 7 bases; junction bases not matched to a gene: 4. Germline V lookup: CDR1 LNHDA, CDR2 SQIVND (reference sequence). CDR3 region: CASSIQGASEKLFF. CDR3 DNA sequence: TGTGCCAGTAGTATCCAGGGGGCGAGTGAAAAACTGTTTTTT.

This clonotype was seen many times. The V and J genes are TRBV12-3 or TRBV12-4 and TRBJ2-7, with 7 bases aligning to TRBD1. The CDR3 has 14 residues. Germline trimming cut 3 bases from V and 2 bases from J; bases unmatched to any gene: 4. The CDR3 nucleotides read TGTGCCAGCAGTTTCTGGCAGGGGGCCTACGAGCAGTACTTC. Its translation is CASSFWQGAYEQYF.

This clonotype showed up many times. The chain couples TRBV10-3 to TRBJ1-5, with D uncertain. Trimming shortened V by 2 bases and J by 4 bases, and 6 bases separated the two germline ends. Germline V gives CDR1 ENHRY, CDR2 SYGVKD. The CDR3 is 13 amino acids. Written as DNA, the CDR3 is TGTGCCATCAGTGAGGGCGTGAATCAGCCCCAGCATTTT. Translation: CAISEGVNQPQHF.

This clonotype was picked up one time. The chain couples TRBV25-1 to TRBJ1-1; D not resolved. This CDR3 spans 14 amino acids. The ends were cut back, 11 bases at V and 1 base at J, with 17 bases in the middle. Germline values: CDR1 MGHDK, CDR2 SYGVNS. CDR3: CAWSVKYRNTEAFF. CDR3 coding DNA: TGTGCCTGGAGTGTAAAGTATCGGAACACTGAAGCTTTCTTT.

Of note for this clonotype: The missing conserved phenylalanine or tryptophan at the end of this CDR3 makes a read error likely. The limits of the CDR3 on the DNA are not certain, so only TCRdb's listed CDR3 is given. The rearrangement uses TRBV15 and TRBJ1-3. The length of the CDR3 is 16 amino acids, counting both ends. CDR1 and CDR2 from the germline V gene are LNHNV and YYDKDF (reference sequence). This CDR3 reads CATSRVIQAEGNTMYL.

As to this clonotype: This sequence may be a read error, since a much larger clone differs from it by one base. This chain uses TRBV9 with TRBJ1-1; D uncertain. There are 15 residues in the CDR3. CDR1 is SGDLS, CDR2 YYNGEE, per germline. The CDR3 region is CASSQAPGMNTEASF. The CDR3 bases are TGTGCCAGCAGCCAAGCCCCGGGGATGAACACTGAAGCTTCCTTT.